This T cell receptor (beta chain) was recovered during a study of CD8 T cells in Susac syndrome. Controls were healthy donors chosen to match patients in age and sex. Bulk CD8+ and CD4+ cells came from magnetic negative isolation; CD8+ TEMRA by FACS. The RNA input was roughly 0.45 to 1 ug, and it was reverse transcribed with random hexamers. TCRdb redid the calling of the immunoSEQ multiplex PCR reads with MiXCR, one entry per CDR3 protein. The sample has roughly 190,000 distinct CDR3 sequences, approximately 93% seen once; the top ten hold around 0.096%. The CDR3 consists of 13 residues. The germline V and J ends were trimmed by 2 bases and 10 bases, with 12 bases remaining between them. Germline values: CDR1 SGHTA, CDR2 FQGNSA.

Sequenced input: CD4+ T cells from PBMCs. This sequence originates from a human donor in good health. The chain uses TRBV7-2 and TRBJ2-1; D may be TRBD1 or TRBD2 (5 bases each). This CDR3 reads CASSLPGALEQFF. The CDR3 coding sequence is TGTGCCAGCAGCTTACCCGGGGCCCTGGAGCAGTTCTTC.